This T cell receptor beta chain comes out of a study of cytomegalovirus exposure and HLA in healthy donors. Whole-study findings and limits: TCR beta V segments were, for the most part, productive about 87% or about 30% of the time in an earlier analysis. In a later analysis, DRB1 alleles had the most associated TCRs; HLA-C alleles the fewest.

The PCR ran on 60 Vbeta and 13 Jbeta primers. Clones were sequenced by immunoSEQ multiplex PCR, and TCRdb holds only the in-frame ones, with some missing. This table holds 100,000 to 150,000 clones, around 78% found once. From germline, CDR1 is SGHTS and CDR2 YDEGEE. J lost 6 bases, V lost 10 bases, and 17 bases had no gene match. This CDR3 spans 15 amino acids. Notes on this clone: Its antigen remains unidentified.

This clonotype originated in a man in his sixties in good health and CMV-seropositive. Input material: PBMCs. The rearrangement joins TRBV5-8 to TRBJ2-3; 7 bases agree with TRBD1. The CDR3 loop reads CADTGQASHPDTQYF. CDR3 nucleotide sequence: TGTGCCGATACCGGACAGGCTAGCCATCCGGATACGCAGTATTTT.